This T cell receptor beta chain stems from a study of cytomegalovirus exposure and HLA in healthy donors. The protocol was immunoSEQ multiplex PCR, while the TCRdb copy is restricted to in-frame clones and leaves out a portion. The table shows more than 250,000 clones, with about nine tenths occurring only once. Sequencing used PBMCs. The origin of this receptor is a woman in her 30s in good health and CMV-seropositive.

CDR3 sequence reads: CASSQERDPRQNRANQPQHF. CDR3 sequence (DNA): TGCGCCAGCAGCCAAGAAAGGGACCCGAGACAAAACAGGGCCAATCAGCCCCAGCATTTT. The gene calls are TRBV4-3 and TRBJ1-5; a weak D match, TRBD1 (6 bases). CDR3 length: 20 amino acids. V was shortened by 0 bases and J by 3 bases, with 24 bases between the two germline ends. Germline CDR1 reads LGHNA; CDR2 reads YSLEER.